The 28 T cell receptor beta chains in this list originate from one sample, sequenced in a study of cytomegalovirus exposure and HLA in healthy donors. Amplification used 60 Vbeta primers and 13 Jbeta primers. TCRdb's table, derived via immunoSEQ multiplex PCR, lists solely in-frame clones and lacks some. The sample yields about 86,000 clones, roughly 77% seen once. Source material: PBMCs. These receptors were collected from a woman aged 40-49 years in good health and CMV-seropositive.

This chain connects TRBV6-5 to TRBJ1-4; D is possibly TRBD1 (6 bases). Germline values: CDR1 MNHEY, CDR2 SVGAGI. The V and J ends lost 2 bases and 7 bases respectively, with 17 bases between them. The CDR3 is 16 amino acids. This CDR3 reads CASSYRTGGRGEKLFF. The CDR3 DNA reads TGTGCCAGCAGTTACCGAACGGGGGGGCGGGGTGAAAAACTGTTTTTT.

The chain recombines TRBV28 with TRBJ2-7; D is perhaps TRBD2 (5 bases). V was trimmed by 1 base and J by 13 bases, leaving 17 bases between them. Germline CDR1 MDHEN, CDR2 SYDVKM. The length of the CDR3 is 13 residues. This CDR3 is CASSLSKDGLGYF. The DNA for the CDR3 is TGTGCCAGCAGTTTATCAAAGGACGGACTCGGCTACTTC.

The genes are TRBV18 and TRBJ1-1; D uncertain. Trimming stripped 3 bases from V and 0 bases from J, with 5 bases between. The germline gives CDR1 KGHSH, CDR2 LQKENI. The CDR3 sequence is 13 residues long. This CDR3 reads CASSPGVNTEAFF. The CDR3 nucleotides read TGTGCCAGCTCACCCGGTGTGAACACTGAAGCTTTCTTT.

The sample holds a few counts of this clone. CDR3: CASSIARRGRAPSSTDTQYF. In DNA, the CDR3 is TGTGCCAGTAGTATAGCGAGGCGGGGCAGGGCCCCTTCTAGCACAGATACGCAGTATTTT. This chain uses TRBV19 with TRBJ2-3; D is possibly TRBD2 (6 bases). The V end was cut by 1 base, the J end by 0 bases, with 23 bases between. This CDR3 contains 20 residues. The V gene's germline CDR1 is LNHDA and CDR2 SQIVND (reference sequence).

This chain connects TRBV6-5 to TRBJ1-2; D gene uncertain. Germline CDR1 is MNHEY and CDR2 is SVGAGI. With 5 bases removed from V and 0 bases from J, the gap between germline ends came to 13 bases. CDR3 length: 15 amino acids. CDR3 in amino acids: CASSRYVGPNYGYTF. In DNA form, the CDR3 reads TGTGCCAGCAGTCGCTATGTGGGCCCTAACTATGGCTACACCTTC.

The CDR3 reads CASSPVNGGTEAFF. CDR3 nucleotide sequence: TGTGCCAGCAGTCCTGTTAATGGCGGCACTGAAGCTTTCTTT. The chain joins TRBV5-6 to TRBJ1-1; the D is unclear. Looked up from germline, CDR1 is SGHDT and CDR2 is YYEEEE. The CDR3 is 14 residues long. V lost 5 bases and J 4 bases, leaving 15 bases between the germline ends.

CDR3 protein: CATSGTSGRSGEQFF. As DNA, the CDR3 is TGTGCCACCAGCGGGACTAGCGGGAGGTCGGGTGAGCAGTTCTTC. The chain joins TRBV15 to TRBJ2-1; 15 positions match TRBD2. Germline assignment: CDR1 LNHNV and CDR2 YYDKDF (reference sequence). The CDR3 has 15 residues. V gave up 5 bases and J gave up 9 bases; unmatched junction bases: 5.

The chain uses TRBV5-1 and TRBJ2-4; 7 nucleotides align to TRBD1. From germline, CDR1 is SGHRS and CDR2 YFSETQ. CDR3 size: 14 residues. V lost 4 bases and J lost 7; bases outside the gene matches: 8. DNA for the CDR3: TGCGCCAGCAGCCAACGACAGGGTGTGAACATTCAGTACTTC. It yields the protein CASSQRQGVNIQYF.

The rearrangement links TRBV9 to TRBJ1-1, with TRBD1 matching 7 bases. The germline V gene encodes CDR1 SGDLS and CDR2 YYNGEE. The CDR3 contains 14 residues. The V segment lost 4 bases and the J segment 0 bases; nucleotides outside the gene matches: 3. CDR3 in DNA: TGTGCCAGCAGCCGACAGGGTTTGAACACTGAAGCTTTCTTT. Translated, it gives CASSRQGLNTEAFF.

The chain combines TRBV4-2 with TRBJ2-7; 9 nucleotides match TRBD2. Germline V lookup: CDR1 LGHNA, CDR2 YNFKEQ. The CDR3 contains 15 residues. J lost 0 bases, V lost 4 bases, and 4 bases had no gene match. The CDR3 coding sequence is TGTGCCAGCAGCCCTAGCGGGATGAGCTCCTACGAGCAGTACTTC. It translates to CASSPSGMSSYEQYF.

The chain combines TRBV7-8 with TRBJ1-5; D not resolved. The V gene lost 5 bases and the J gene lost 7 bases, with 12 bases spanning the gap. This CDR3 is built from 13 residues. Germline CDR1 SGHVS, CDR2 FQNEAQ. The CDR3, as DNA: TGTGCCAGCAGCCCCGGTACTACCCAGCCCCAGCATTTT. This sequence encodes CASSPGTTQPQHF.

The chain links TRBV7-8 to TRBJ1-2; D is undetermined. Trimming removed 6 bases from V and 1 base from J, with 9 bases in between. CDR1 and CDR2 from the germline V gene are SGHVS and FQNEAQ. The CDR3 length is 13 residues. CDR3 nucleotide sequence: TGTGCCAGCAGACAGCCCAGTAACTATGGCTACACCTTC. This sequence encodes CASRQPSNYGYTF.

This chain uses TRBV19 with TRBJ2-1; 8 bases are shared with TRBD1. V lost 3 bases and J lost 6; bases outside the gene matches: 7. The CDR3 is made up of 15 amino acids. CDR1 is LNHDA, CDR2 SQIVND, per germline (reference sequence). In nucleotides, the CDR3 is TGTGCCAGTAGTATTCAGGGGGCCTTCACCAATGAGCAGTTCTTC. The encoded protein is CASSIQGAFTNEQFF.

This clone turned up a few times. The CDR3, as DNA: TGTGCCAGCAGTGAGGGCCCGTATGGCTACGAGCAGTACTTC. This encodes CASSEGPYGYEQYF. This chain connects TRBV6-6 to TRBJ2-7, with D maybe TRBD2 (5 bases). Trimming pared 5 bases from V and 3 bases from J, leaving 14 bases between. This CDR3 comprises 14 residues. Germline V gene lookup returns CDR1 MNHNY and CDR2 SVGAGI (reference sequence).

CDR3 in DNA: TGTGCCTGGAGGGGACAGGGGAACAAGCAGCCCCAGCATTTT. Translated: CAWRGQGNKQPQHF. The chain links TRBV30 to TRBJ1-5; 10 positions agree with TRBD1. In germline, CDR1 is GTSNPN, CDR2 SVGIG (reference sequence). The V and J ends lost 3 bases and 7 bases, in that order; junction bases with no gene match: 6. The CDR3 has 14 residues. The full variable domain, in which reference TRBV30 and TRBJ1-5 provide the parts outside the CDR3, is SQTIHQWPATLVQPVGSPLSLECTVEGTSNPNLYWYRQAAGRGLQLLFYSVGIGQISSEVPQNLSASRPQDRQFILSSKKLLLSDSGFYLCAWRGQGNKQPQHFGDGTRLSIL.

The CDR3 spells CASSLGPGTSMNEQFF. CDR3 sequence (DNA): TGTGCCAGCAGCTTAGGCCCCGGGACTAGTATGAATGAGCAGTTCTTC. The chain couples TRBV7-6 to TRBJ2-1; 8 nucleotides align to TRBD2. After removal of 1 base from V and 7 bases from J, the junction contained 9 bases not matched to a gene. This CDR3 has 16 amino acids. Germline V lookup: CDR1 SGHVS, CDR2 FNYEAQ. Filled out from reference TRBV7-6 and TRBJ2-1, the complete variable domain reads GAGVSQSPRYKVTKRGQDVALRCDPISGHVSLYWYRQALGQGPEFLTYFNYEAQQDKSGLPNDRFSAERPEGSISTLTIQRTEQRDSAMYRCASSLGPGTSMNEQFFGPGTRLTVL.

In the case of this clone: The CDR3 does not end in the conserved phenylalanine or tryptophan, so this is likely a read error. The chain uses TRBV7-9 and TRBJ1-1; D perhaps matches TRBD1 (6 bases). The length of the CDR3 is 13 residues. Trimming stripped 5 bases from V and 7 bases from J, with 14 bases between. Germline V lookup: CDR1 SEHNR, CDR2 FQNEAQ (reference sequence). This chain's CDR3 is CASSQNGGGEAFV. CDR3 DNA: TGTGCCAGCAGCCAAAATGGGGGCGGTGAAGCTTTCGTT.

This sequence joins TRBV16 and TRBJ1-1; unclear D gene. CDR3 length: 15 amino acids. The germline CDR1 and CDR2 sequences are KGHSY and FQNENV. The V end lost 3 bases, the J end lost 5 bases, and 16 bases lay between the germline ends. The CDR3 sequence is CASSQVRASKTEAFF. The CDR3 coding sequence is TGTGCCAGCAGCCAGGTGCGGGCCAGTAAGACTGAAGCTTTCTTT.

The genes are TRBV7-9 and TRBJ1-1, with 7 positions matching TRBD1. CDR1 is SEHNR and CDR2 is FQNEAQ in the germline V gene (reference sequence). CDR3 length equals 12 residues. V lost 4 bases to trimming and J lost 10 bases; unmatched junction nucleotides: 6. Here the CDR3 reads CASSYGDSRAFF. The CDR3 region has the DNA TGTGCCAGCAGCTACGGGGACAGTCGAGCTTTCTTT.

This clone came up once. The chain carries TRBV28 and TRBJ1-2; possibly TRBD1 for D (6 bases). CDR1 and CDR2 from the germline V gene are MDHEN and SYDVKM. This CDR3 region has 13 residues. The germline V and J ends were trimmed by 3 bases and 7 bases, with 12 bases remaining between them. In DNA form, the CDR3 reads TGTGCCAGCAGTTTGTTGGCAGGGGTTGGCTACACCTTC. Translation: CASSLLAGVGYTF.

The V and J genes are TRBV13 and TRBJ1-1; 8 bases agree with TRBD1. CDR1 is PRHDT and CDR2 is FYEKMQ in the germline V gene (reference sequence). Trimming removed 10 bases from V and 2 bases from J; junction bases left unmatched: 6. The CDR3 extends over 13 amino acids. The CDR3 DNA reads TGTGCCACGAAAACAGGGGGAAACACTGAAGCTTTCTTT. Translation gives CATKTGGNTEAFF.

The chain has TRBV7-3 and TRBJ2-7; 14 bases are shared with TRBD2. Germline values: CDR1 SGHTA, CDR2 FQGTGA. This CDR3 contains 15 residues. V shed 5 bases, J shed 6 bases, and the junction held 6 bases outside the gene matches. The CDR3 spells CASSVGLAGGGEQYF. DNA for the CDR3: TGTGCCAGCAGCGTTGGACTAGCGGGAGGTGGCGAGCAGTACTTC.

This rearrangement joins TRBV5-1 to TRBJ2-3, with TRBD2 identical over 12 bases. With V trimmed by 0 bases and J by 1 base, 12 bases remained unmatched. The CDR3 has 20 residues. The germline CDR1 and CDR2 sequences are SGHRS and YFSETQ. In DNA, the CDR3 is TGCGCCAGCAGCTTGGTACCTGTGGGACTAGCGGGCCTCGGCACAGATACGCAGTATTTT. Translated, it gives CASSLVPVGLAGLGTDTQYF.

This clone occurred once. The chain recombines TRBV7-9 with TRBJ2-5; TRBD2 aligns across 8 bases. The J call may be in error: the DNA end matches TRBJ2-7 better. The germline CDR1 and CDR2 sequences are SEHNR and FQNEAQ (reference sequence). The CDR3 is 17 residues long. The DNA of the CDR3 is TGTGCCAGCAGCTTAGCCTTAGGTAGCGGGGTATCCTACGAGCAGTACTTC. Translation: CASSLALGSGVSYEQYF.

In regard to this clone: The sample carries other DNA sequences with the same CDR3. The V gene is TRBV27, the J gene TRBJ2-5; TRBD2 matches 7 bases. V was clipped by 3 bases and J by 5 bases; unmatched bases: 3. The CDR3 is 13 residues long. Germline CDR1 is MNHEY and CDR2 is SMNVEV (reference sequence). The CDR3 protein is CASSFRRGETQYF. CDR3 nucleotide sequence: TGTGCCAGCAGTTTTAGGCGGGGGGAGACCCAGTACTTC.

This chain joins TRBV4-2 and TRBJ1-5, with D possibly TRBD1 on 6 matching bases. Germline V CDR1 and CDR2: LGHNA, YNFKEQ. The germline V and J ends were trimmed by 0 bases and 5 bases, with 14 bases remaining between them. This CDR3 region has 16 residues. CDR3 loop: CASSQDVQGRDQPQHF. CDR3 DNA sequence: TGTGCCAGCAGCCAAGACGTACAGGGTAGGGATCAGCCCCAGCATTTT.

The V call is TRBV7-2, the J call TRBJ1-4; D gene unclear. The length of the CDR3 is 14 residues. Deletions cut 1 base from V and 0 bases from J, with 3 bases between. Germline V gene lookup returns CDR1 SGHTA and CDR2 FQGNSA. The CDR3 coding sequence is TGTGCCAGCAGCTTAGTATCAACTAATGAAAAACTGTTTTTT. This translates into CASSLVSTNEKLFF.

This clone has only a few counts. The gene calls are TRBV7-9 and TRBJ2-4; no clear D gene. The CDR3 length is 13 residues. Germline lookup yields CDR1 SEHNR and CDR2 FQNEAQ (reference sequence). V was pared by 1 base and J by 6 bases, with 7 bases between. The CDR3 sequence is CASSLVPGNIQYF. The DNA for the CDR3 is TGTGCCAGCAGCTTAGTCCCGGGAAACATTCAGTACTTC.